The 20 T cell receptor beta chains given below trace back to one sample, sequenced in a study of post-analysis software for immune sequencing data (dated by TCRdb to the mid-2010s). These TCRs' antigens remain unknown. Library prep was done by PCR. Sequencing took place on an Illumina HiSeq 2500. To reduce PCR and sequencing biases, unique molecular identifiers were built into the TCR beta cDNA libraries. Starting from the raw public reads, TCRdb applied fastp trimming at Q25, assembled clones with MiXCR and retained in-frame beta chains. Each entry merges the rows of one CDR3 protein and shows their most common DNA and genes. This sample has more than 350,000 distinct CDR3 sequences in its table, and approximately 38% of those were observed once. Of the sample, approximately 7.1% falls within the top ten clones. Broader findings and caveats from the paper: Patients showed significantly higher frequencies than controls for roughly 5 TRBV segments, among them TRBV5-6, TRBV5-1 and TRBV20-1.

The sample taken for sequencing was blood. All receptors derive from a girl aged 2 to 9 with multiple sclerosis.

This clonotype was seen more than once but under ten times. V is TRBV7-3 and J is TRBJ2-3, with 8 bases fitting TRBD2. V dropped 0 bases and J dropped 9; count of bases not matched to a gene: 8. The CDR3 has 15 residues. Germline assignment: CDR1 SGHTA and CDR2 FQGTGA. CDR3 sequence reads: CASSLTGSGGPTQYF. The DNA for the CDR3 is TGTGCCAGCAGCTTAACCGGGAGCGGGGGTCCCACGCAGTATTTT.

The genes are TRBV6-1 and TRBJ1-5, with 11 bases fitting TRBD1. The ends lost 6 bases at V and 2 bases at J; junction bases unmatched: 9. CDR3 length: 17 residues. The germline V gene has CDR1 MNHNS and CDR2 SASEGT. The CDR3 loop is CASSQARTGGGNQPQHF. CDR3 DNA sequence: TGTGCCAGCAGCCAAGCTCGGACAGGGGGCGGCAATCAGCCCCAGCATTTT.

This clonotype came up a few times. V and J are TRBV25-1 and TRBJ1-2, with D unresolved. Trimming removed 2 bases at V and 1 base at J, with 8 bases between. From germline, CDR1 is MGHDK and CDR2 SYGVNS. The CDR3 has 14 residues. CDR3 amino acids: CASSEAVVNYGYTF. In DNA, the CDR3 is TGTGCCAGCAGTGAAGCCGTGGTTAACTATGGCTACACCTTC.

This clonotype was seen more than once but under ten times. V and J are TRBV4-1 and TRBJ1-1; D is unclear. CDR1 MGHRA and CDR2 YSYEKL come from the germline V gene. This CDR3 comprises 13 residues. The V end lost 4 bases, the J end lost 5 bases, and 11 bases lay between the germline ends. The CDR3 loop reads CASSPPQLTEAFF. Written as DNA, the CDR3 is TGCGCCAGCAGCCCCCCCCAATTAACTGAAGCTTTCTTT.

The chain links TRBV7-9 to TRBJ2-1, with D maybe TRBD1 (6 bases). Trimming took 1 base from V and 7 from J, leaving 17 bases between them. CDR3 length: 16 amino acids. CDR1 is SEHNR, CDR2 FQNEAQ, per germline (reference sequence). The CDR3 reads CASSLGQVNGWNEQFF. The CDR3 DNA is TGTGCCAGCAGCTTAGGACAGGTCAATGGGTGGAATGAGCAGTTCTTC.

This clonotype has only one observation. The rearrangement joins TRBV14 to TRBJ1-2; D is possibly TRBD1 (5 bases). V gave up 3 bases and J gave up 4 bases, with 9 bases separating them. CDR3 length: 13 residues. Germline assignment: CDR1 SGHDN and CDR2 FVKESK. CDR3 sequence reads: CASSQGRIYGYTF. CDR3 DNA: TGTGCCAGCAGCCAGGGACGGATCTATGGCTACACCTTC.

With regard to this clonotype: The junction differs from germline at one of its ends, possibly a read error. The chain links TRBV27 to TRBJ2-3, with D tentatively TRBD1 (5 bases). CDR3 length equals 16 residues. Germline CDR1 and CDR2: MNHEY and SMNVEV (reference sequence). The CDR3 is CVSSYRFPLSTDTQYF. The CDR3 nucleotides read TGTGTCAGCAGCTACAGGTTCCCCTTGAGCACAGATACGCAGTATTTT.

As for this clonotype: Mismatch with germline at one junction end may stem from a read error. The CDR3 bases are TGTGCCAGCAGCCTACAGCACGGCACAGATACGCATTATTTT. Residues: CASSLQHGTDTHYF. The chain is built from TRBV7-8 and TRBJ2-3, with D uncertain. The CDR3 has 14 residues. Germline V gene data show CDR1 as SGHVS and CDR2 as FQNEAQ.

About this clonotype: No conserved phenylalanine or tryptophan is present at the end of the CDR3, so a read error is the likely explanation. CDR3 protein: CASSQWGTYEQYL. CDR3 nucleotides: TGCGCCAGCAGCCAATGGGGAACCTACGAGCAGTACCTC. V and J are TRBV4-3 and TRBJ2-7; D is undetermined. Trimming shortened V by 2 bases and J by 2 bases, and 7 bases separated the two germline ends. The CDR3 runs 13 residues. Germline V gene sequence: CDR1 LGHNA, CDR2 YSLEER.

This clonotype was recorded only once. It is likely a read error, because the conserved phenylalanine at the end of the CDR3 is missing. The chain joins TRBV5-5 to TRBJ2-5; 14 nucleotides match TRBD2. The CDR3 consists of 21 residues. V trimming: 3 bases; J trimming: 5 bases; junction bases outside the gene matches: 21. Germline V gives CDR1 SGHKS, CDR2 YYEKEE (reference sequence). The CDR3 DNA follows: TGTGCCAGCAGCTATATGCCCCGGACTAGCGGGAGGCCCGTATCGCAGGAGACCCAGTACCTC. Translated, it gives CASSYMPRTSGRPVSQETQYL.

The V gene is TRBV7-9, the J gene TRBJ1-3, with D possibly matching TRBD1 (6 bases). Germline CDR1 and CDR2: SEHNR and FQNEAQ (reference sequence). The CDR3 length is 15 residues. The germline V and J ends were trimmed by 5 bases and 2 bases, with 13 bases remaining between them. CDR3 DNA: TGTGCCAGCAGCGGAGTCAGGGGAACTGGAAACACCATATATTTT. Amino acids: CASSGVRGTGNTIYF.

The chain is built from TRBV4-1 and TRBJ1-4; D is uncertain. This CDR3 is built from 14 residues. Germline V gene sequence: CDR1 MGHRA, CDR2 YSYEKL. V shed 4 bases and J shed 2 bases, with 8 bases lying between them. The CDR3 DNA sequence: TGCGCCAGCAGCCCGGTTTTGACTAATGAAAAACTGTTTTTT. It translates to CASSPVLTNEKLFF.

This clonotype was found a few times. The rearrangement joins TRBV5-1 to TRBJ2-5; D might be TRBD1 (6 bases). The V gene lost 4 bases and the J gene lost 5 bases, with 15 bases spanning the gap. The V gene's germline CDR1 is SGHRS and CDR2 YFSETQ. The CDR3 is made up of 14 amino acids. Written as DNA, the CDR3 is TGCGCCAGCAGCGAACAGGGTGTCAGGGAGACCCAGTACTTC. Its protein product is CASSEQGVRETQYF.

This clonotype was seen a few times. The chain employs TRBV27 and TRBJ2-1; 7 nucleotides match TRBD2. This CDR3 contains 12 residues. The germline V gene has CDR1 MNHEY and CDR2 SMNVEV (reference sequence). V trimming: 8 bases; J trimming: 7 bases; junction bases outside the gene matches: 5. The CDR3 region has the DNA TGTGCCAGCGAAGGGACTACAAATGAGCAGTTCTTC. Translating gives CASEGTTNEQFF.

This chain links TRBV5-6 with TRBJ2-7; 8 positions agree with TRBD2. The CDR3 has 15 residues. The trim removed 1 base at V and 2 bases at J, leaving 5 bases unmatched. Germline CDR1 is SGHDT and CDR2 is YYEEEE. The CDR3 loop reads CASSLSPAGAYEQYF. Here the CDR3 DNA reads TGTGCCAGCAGCTTGAGTCCAGCGGGGGCCTACGAGCAGTACTTC.

The rearrangement joins TRBV20-1 to TRBJ1-2, with a possible D match to TRBD1 (5 bases). The V gene lost 1 base and the J gene lost 6 bases, with 12 bases spanning the gap. There are 13 residues in the CDR3. CDR1 is DFQATT, CDR2 SNEGSKA, per germline (reference sequence). CDR3 DNA: TGCAGTGCTAGAGGAACAGGTGGCCATGGCTACACCTTC. As protein: CSARGTGGHGYTF.

As regards this clonotype: Relative to the germline gene, one junction end is altered; a read error may explain this. The J gene is TRBJ2-1, the V gene TRBV5-1; D possibly matches TRBD1 or TRBD2 (5 bases each). Germline assignment: CDR1 SGHRS and CDR2 YFSETQ. The CDR3 is 15 amino acids. The CDR3 nucleotides read TGCGCCAACAGCCTAGGGGACGGTTCCTACAATGAGCAGTTCTTC. Protein product: CANSLGDGSYNEQFF.

The sample holds a few counts of this clonotype. The CDR3 spells CASSLGLSNQPQHF. CDR3 nucleotides: TGTGCCAGCAGCTTGGGACTTAGCAATCAGCCCCAGCATTTT. The chain joins TRBV7-2 to TRBJ1-5; weak D call: TRBD1 (5 bases). V lost 3 bases and J 0 bases, leaving 6 bases between the germline ends. Germline assignment: CDR1 SGHTA and CDR2 FQGNSA. The CDR3 spans 14 residues.

The rearrangement uses TRBV6-1 and TRBJ2-4; D gene unclear. The assigned J gene may be wrong: the sequence end matches TRBJ2-7 better. CDR1 is MNHNS and CDR2 is SASEGT in the germline V gene. This CDR3 region has 14 residues. The chain's CDR3 is CASSEGQDPYEQYF. The CDR3 coding sequence is TGTGCCAGCAGTGAAGGGCAGGACCCTTACGAGCAGTACTTC.

This clonotype was seen more than once but under ten times. The rearrangement joins TRBV12-3 or TRBV12-4 to TRBJ1-5; D possibly corresponds to TRBD1 (6 bases). V was shortened by 7 bases and J by 2 bases, with 12 bases between the two germline ends. The CDR3 covers 14 residues. CDR3 region: CASTLGGRNQPQHF. The CDR3 nucleotides are TGTGCCAGCACCTTGGGGGGCCGCAATCAGCCCCAGCATTTT.